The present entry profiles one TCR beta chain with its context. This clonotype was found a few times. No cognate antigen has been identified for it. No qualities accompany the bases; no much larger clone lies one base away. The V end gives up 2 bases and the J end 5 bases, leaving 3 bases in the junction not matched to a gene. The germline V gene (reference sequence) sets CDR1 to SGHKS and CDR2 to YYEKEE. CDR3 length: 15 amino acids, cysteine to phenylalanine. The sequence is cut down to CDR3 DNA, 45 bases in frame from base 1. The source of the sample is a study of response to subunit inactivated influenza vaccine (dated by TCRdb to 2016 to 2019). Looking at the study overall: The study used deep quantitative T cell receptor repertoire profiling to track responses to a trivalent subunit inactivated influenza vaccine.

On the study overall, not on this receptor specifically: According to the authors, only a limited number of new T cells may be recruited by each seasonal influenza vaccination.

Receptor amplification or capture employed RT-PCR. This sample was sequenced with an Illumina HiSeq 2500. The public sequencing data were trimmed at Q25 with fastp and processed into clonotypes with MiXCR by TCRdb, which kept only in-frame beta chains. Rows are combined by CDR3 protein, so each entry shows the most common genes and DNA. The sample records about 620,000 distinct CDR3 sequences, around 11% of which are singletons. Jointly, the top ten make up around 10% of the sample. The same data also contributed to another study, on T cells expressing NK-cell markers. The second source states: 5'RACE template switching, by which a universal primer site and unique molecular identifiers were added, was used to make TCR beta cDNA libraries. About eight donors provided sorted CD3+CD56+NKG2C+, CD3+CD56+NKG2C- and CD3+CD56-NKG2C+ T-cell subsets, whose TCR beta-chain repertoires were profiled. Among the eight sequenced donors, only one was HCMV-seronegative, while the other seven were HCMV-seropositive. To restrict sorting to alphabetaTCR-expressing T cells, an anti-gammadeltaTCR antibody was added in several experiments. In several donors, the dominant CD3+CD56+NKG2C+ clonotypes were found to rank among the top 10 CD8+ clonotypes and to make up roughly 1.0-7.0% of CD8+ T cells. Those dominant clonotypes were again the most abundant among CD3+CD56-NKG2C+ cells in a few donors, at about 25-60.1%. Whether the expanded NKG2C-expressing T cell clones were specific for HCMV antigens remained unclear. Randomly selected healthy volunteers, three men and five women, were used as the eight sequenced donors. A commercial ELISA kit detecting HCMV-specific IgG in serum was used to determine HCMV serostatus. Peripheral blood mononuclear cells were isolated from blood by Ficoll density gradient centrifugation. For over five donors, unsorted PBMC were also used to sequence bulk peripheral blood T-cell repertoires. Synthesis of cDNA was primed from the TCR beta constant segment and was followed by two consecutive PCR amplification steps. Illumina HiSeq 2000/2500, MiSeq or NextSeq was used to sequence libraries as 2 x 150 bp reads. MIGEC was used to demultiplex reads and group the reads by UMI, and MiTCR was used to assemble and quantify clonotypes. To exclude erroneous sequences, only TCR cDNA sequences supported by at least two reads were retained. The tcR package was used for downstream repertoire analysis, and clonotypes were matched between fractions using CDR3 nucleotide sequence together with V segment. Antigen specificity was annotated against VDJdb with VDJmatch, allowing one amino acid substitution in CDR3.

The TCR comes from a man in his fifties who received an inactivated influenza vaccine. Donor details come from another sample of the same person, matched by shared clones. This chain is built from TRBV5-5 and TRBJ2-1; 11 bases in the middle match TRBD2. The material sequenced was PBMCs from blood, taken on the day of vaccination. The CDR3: CASSFTSGSHNEQFF. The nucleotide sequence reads TGTGCCAGCAGCTTTACTAGCGGGAGTCACAATGAGCAGTTCTTC.